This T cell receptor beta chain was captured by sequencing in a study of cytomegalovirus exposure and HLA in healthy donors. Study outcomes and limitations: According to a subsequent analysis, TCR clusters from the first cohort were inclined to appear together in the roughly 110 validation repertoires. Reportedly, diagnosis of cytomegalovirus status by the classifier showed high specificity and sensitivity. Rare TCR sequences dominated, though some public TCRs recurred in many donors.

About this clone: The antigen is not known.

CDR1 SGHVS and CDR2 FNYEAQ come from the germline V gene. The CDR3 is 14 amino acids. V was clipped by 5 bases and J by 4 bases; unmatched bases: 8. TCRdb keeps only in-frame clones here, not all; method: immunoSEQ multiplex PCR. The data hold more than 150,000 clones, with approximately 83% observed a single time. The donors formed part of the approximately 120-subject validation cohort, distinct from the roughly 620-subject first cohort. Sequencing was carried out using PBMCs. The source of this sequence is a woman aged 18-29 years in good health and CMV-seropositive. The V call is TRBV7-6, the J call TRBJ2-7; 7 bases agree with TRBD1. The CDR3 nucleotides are TGTGCCAGCAGCCCCGGGACAGACCCTTACGAGCAGTACTTC. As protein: CASSPGTDPYEQYF.